Listed below are T cell receptor beta chains from one sample, sequenced in a study of cytomegalovirus exposure and HLA in healthy donors. Only in-frame clones appear in the TCRdb table, and some are missing; sequencing was by immunoSEQ multiplex PCR. The data contain around 140,000 clones, 94% of them singletons. Sequenced input: PBMCs. All receptors derive from a man aged 18 to 30 in good health and CMV-seropositive. Both conserved end residues are trimmed from each CDR3. Each record gives: CDR3 length, V gene, D gene, CDR3 protein. D genes are given only for firm matches.

>11|TRBV9|-
ASSVVGGDEQY
>15|TRBV25-1|TRBD1
ASSLNSGTGFSEKLF
>10|TRBV10-3|-
AISEFEDEQY
>11|TRBV27|-
ASQGSGTDTQY
>12|TRBV9|-
ASSVEQSEETQY
>16|TRBV14|-
ASSQDATNQTVNTEAF
>11|TRBV9|-
ASSVETEDTQY
>13|TRBV5-1|TRBD1
ASSLGTGLNQPQH
>12|TRBV29-1|-
SVEGFGGIGKLF
>14|TRBV28|TRBD1
ASTALGFQGVHEQY
>11|TRBV28|TRBD1
ASFSQGGDGYT
>13|TRBV28|-
ASSLGGSGANVLT
>14|TRBV18|-
ASSLSGATGANVLT
>11|TRBV7-9|-
ASSLSGYEKLF
>12|TRBV6-5|-
ASSYSTRVHEQY
>13|TRBV9|-
ASSRGRGLEETQY